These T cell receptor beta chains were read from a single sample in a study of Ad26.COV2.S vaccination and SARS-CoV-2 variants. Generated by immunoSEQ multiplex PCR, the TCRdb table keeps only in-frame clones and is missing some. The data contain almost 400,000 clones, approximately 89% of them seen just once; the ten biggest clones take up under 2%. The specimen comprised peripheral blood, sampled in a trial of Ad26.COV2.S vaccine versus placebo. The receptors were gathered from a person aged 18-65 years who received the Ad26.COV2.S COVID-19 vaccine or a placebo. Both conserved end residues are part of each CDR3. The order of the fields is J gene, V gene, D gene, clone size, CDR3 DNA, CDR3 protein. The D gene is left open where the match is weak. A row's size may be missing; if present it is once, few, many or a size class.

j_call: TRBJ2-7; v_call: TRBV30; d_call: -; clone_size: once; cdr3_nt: TGTGCCTCTAGGGGGGACACCTCCTACGAGCAGTACTTC; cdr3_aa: CASRGDTSYEQYF
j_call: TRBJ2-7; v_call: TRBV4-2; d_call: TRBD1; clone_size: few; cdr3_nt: TGTGCCAGCAGCCAGGGGAAGGGGGCGGACGAGCAGTACTTC; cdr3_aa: CASSQGKGADEQYF
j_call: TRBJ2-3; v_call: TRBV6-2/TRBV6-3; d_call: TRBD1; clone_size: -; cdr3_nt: TGTGCCAGCAGTTACGCCCCAAACAGGGGAATGAGCACAGATACGCAGTATTTT; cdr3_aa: CASSYAPNRGMSTDTQYF
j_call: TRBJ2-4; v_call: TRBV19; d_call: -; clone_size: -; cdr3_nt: TGTGCCAGTAGTCCCCTAGTCGGCATTCAGTACTTC; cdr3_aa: CASSPLVGIQYF
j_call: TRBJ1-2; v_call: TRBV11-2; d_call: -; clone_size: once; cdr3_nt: TGTGCCAGCAGCTTGAGGGACCCAAGATTCCCCGCTCCGTTCGGCTACACCTTC; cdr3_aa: CASSLRDPRFPAPFGYTF
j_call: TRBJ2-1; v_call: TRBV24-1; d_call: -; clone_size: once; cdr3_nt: TGTGCCACCAGTGATTTGGAAGCGGGTGCCTACAATGAGCAGTTCTTC; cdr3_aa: CATSDLEAGAYNEQFF
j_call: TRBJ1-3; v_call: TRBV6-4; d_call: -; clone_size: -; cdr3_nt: TGTGCCAGCAGTGAAGGGGAGAGGGTCGACCCTGTCTCTGGAAACACCATATATTTT; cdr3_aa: CASSEGERVDPVSGNTIYF
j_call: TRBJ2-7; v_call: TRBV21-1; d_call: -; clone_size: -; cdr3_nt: TGTGCCAGCAGCAAAGTCCCCCAGGTCCCGTCCTACGAGCAGTACTTC; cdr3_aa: CASSKVPQVPSYEQYF
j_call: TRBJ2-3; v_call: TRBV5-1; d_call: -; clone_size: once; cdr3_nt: TGCGCCAGCAGCCCCGCCCTGTCAGATACGCAGTATTTT; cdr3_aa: CASSPALSDTQYF
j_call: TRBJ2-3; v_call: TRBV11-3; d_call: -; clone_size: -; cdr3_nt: TGTGCCAGCAGCTTTGGGGCTGCTAGCACAGATACGCAGTATTTT; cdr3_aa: CASSFGAASTDTQYF
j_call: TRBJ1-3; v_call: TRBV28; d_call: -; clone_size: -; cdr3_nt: TGTGCCAGCAGTCCATTAGACGGTTCTGGAAACACCATATATTTT; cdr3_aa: CASSPLDGSGNTIYF
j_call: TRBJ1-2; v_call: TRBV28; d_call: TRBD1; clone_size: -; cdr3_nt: TGTGCCAGCAGTGAATCCGGGACAGGCATAAGTTATGGCTACACCTTC; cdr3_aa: CASSESGTGISYGYTF
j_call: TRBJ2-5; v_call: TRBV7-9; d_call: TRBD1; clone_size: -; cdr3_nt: TGTGCCAGCAGCTTCGGAATGACAGGGATGGAGACCCAGTACTTC; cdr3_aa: CASSFGMTGMETQYF
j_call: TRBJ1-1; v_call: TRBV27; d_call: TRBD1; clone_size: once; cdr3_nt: TGTGCCAGCAGTTTTTACAGGGGAAACACTGAAGCTTTCTTT; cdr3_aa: CASSFYRGNTEAFF
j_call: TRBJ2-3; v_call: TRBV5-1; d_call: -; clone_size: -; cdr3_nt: TGCGCCAGCAGCTTAATCTACACAGATACGCAGTATTTT; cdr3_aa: CASSLIYTDTQYF
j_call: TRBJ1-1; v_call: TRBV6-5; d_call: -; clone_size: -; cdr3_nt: TGTGCCAGCAGCAATCCTGTACTTATGAACACTGAAGCTTTCTTT; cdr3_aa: CASSNPVLMNTEAFF
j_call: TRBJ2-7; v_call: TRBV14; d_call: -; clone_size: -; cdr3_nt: TGTGCCAGCAGCCAAGGACGTTCCTACGAGCAGTACTTC; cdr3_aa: CASSQGRSYEQYF
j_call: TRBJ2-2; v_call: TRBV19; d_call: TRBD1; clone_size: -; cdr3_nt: TGTGCCAGCCGCTGGGACAGGGGATACGCCGGGGAGCTGTTTTTT; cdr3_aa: CASRWDRGYAGELFF
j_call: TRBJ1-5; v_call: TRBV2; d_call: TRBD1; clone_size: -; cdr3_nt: TGTGCCAGCTCACAGGGGGACAGCTTGCAGCCCCAGCATTTT; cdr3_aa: CASSQGDSLQPQHF
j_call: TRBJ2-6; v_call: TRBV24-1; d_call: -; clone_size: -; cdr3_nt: TGTGCCACCGGAATGGCCGGATCCGGGGCCAACGTCCTGACTTTC; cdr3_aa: CATGMAGSGANVLTF
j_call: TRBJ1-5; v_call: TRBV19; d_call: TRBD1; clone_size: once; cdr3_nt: TGTGCCAGTAGTACCAATCCCGGGACAGGGGCGCTCGGGATTAGCAATCAGCCCCAGCATTTT; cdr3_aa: CASSTNPGTGALGISNQPQHF
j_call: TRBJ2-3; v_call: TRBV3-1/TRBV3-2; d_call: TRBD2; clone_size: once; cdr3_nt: TGTGCCAGCAGCCGTCTAGCGGGAGGGCATCAAGATACGCAGTATTTT; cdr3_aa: CASSRLAGGHQDTQYF
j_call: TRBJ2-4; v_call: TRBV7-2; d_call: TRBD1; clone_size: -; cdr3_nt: TGTGCCAGCAGCTCGGGACAGGGCCAAAACATTCAGTACTTC; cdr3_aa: CASSSGQGQNIQYF
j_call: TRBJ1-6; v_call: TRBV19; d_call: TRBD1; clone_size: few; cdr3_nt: TGTGCCAGTAGCCAGGGGGTTCAGGTTAATTCACCCCTCCACTTT; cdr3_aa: CASSQGVQVNSPLHF
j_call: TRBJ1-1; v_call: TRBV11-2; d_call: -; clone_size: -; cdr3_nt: TGTGCCAGCAGCTTAGGGGAGAACACTGAAGCTTTCTTT; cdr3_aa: CASSLGENTEAFF
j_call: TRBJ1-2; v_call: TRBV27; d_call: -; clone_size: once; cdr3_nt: TGTGCCAGCAGTCCTCAATCGACAGGATATGGCTACACCTTC; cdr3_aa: CASSPQSTGYGYTF
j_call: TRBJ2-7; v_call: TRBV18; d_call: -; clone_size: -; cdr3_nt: TGTGCCAGCTCACCACCTAACTCCTACGAGCAGTACTTC; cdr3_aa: CASSPPNSYEQYF
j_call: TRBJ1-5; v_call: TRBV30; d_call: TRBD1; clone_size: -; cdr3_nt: TGTGCCTGGTCCTCCGGGACAGGATTCAATCAGCCCCAGCATTTT; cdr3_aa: CAWSSGTGFNQPQHF
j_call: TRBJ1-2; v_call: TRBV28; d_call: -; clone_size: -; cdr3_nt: TGTGCCAGCAGCCAGCTCGGGCGAGGCTACACCTTC; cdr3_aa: CASSQLGRGYTF
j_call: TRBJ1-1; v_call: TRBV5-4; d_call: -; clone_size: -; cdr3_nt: TGTGCCAGCAGCTCGAAACAGGTTTCCCCAGGGAGCACTGAAGCTTTCTTT; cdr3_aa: CASSSKQVSPGSTEAFF
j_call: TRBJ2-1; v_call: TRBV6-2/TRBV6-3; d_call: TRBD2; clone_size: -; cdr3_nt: TGTGCCAGCAGCAAGTCTAGCGGGAGGGCTTCCTATGAGCAGTTCTTC; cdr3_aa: CASSKSSGRASYEQFF
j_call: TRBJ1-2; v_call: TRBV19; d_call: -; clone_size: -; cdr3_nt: TGTGCCAGTAGAAGGACGGGGTATGGCTACACCTTC; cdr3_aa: CASRRTGYGYTF
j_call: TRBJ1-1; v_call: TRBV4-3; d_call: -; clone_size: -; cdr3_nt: TGCGCCAGCAGCCAAGATTGGGGTGAAGCTTTCTTT; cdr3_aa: CASSQDWGEAFF
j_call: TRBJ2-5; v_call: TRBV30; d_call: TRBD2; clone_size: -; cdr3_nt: TGTGCCTGGAGTCTGGGACTAGCGGCTCAAGAGACCCAGTACTTC; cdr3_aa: CAWSLGLAAQETQYF
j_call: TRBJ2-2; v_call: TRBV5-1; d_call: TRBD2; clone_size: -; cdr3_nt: TGCGCCAGCAGGATAGGACTAGCGGTCACCGGGGAGCTGTTTTTT; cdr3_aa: CASRIGLAVTGELFF
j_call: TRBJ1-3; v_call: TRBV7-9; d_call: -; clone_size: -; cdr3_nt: TGTGCCAGCAGCCGAGCCTCCGGGACTGGAAACACCATATATTTT; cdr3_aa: CASSRASGTGNTIYF
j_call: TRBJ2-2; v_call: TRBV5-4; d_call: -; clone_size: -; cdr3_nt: TGTGCCAGCAGCTTAGGCCAGGGGAGTAACACCGGGGAGCTGTTTTTT; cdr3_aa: CASSLGQGSNTGELFF
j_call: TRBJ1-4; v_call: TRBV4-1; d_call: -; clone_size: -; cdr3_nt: TGCGCCAGCTCGGGGCTCTGGATGGCTAATGAAAAACTGTTTTTT; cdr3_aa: CASSGLWMANEKLFF
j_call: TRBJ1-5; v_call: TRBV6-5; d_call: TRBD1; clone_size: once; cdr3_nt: TGTGCCAGCAGACAGGGGGCTAGCCATCAGCCCCAGCATTTT; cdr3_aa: CASRQGASHQPQHF
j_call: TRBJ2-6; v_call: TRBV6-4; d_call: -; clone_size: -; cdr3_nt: TGTGCCAGCAGTGACCAGGGTCTGGGCTCTGGGGCCAACGTCCTGACTTTC; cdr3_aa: CASSDQGLGSGANVLTF
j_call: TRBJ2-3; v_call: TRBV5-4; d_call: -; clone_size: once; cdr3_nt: TGTGCCAGCAGCCCAGGGGGAGGGGGCTTTTCCACAGATACGCAGTATTTT; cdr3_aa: CASSPGGGGFSTDTQYF
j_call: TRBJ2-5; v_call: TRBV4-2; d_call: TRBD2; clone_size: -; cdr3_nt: TGTGCCAGCAGCCCGGGACTAGCGGGAGGTTCAGAGACCCAGTACTTC; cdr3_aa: CASSPGLAGGSETQYF
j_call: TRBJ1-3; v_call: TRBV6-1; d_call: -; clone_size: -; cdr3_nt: TGTGCCAGCAGTGATCCCCCCCTGTGGGTCCAATCTGGAAACACCATATATTTT; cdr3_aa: CASSDPPLWVQSGNTIYF
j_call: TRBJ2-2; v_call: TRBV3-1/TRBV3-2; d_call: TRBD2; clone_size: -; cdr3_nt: TGTGCCAGCAGCCTCGGGACTAGCACCGGGGAGCTGTTTTTT; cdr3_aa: CASSLGTSTGELFF
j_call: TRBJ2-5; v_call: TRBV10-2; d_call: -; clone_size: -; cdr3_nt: TGCGCCAGCAGTTGGGGGCAAGAGACCCAGTACTTC; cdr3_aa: CASSWGQETQYF
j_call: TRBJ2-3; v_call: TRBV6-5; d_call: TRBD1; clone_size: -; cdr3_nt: TGTGCCAGCGGGAACAGGGGAAACACAGATACGCAGTATTTT; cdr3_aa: CASGNRGNTDTQYF
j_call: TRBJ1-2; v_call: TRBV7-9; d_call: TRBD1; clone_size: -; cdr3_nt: TGTGCCAGCAGCTTAGGGGGACAGGGGGCTAACTATGGCTACACCTTC; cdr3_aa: CASSLGGQGANYGYTF
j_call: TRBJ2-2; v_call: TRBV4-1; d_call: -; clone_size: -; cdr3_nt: TGCGCCAGCAGCCAAGAAGGCGGGGAGCTGTTTTTT; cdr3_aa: CASSQEGGELFF
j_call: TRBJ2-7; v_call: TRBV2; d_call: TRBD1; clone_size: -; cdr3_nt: TGTGCCAGCAGCCCGGACAGGGCGAACTTCGAGCAGTACTTC; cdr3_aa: CASSPDRANFEQYF
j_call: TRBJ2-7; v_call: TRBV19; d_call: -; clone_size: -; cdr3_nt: TGTGCCAGTAGTATAGGCAACCTAGGGTACGAGCAGTACTTC; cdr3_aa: CASSIGNLGYEQYF
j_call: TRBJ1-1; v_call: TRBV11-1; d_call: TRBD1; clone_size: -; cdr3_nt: TGTGCCAGCAGCCCTAGGGCCGGGACAGGGGATACTGAAGCTTTCTTT; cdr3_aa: CASSPRAGTGDTEAFF
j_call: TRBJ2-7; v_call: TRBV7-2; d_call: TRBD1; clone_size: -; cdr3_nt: TGTGCCAGCAGCTTAGTGCCGGGACAGACCTACGAGCAGTACTTC; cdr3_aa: CASSLVPGQTYEQYF
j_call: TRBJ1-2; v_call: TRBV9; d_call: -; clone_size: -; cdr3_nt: TGTGCCAGCAGCGACTACAGGGATCGCTACACCTTC; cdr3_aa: CASSDYRDRYTF
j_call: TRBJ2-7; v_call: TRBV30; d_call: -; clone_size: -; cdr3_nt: TGTGCCGCCGGCGGACCCTCCTACGAGCAGTACTTC; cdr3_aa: CAAGGPSYEQYF
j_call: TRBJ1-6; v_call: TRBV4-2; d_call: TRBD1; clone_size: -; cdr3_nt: TGTGCCAGCAGCCAAGCACCGGGACAGGATTATTCACCCCTCCACTTT; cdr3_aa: CASSQAPGQDYSPLHF
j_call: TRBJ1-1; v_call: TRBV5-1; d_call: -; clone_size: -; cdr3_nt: TGCGCCAGCAGCTTACTCCCCGCGGACACTGAAGCTTTCTTT; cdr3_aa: CASSLLPADTEAFF
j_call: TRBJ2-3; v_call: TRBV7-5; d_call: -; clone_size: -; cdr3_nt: TGTGTCAGAAGAACAGCGTACACAGATACGCAGTATTTT; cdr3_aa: CVRRTAYTDTQYF